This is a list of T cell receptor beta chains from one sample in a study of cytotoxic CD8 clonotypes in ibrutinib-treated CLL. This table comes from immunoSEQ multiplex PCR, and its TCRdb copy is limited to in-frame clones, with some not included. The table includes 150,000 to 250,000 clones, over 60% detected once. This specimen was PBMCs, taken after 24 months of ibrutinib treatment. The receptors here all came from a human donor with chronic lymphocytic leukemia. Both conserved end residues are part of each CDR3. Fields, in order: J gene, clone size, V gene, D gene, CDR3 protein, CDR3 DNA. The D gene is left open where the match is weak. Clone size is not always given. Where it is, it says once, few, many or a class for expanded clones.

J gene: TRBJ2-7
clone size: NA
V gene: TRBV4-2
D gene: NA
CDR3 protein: CASSQEAGISYEQYF
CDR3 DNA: TGTGCCAGCAGCCAAGAGGCGGGGATCTCCTACGAGCAGTACTTC

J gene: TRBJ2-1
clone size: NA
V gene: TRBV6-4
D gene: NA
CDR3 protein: CASSSVAGSYNEQFF
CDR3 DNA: TGTGCCAGCAGCTCAGTCGCGGGCTCCTACAATGAGCAGTTCTTC

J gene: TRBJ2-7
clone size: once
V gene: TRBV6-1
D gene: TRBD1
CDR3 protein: CASSGRTRDSYEQYF
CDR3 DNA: TGTGCCAGCAGTGGCCGAACCCGGGACAGCTACGAGCAGTACTTC

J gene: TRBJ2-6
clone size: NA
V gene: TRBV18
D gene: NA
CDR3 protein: CASSPVETEPSGANVLTF
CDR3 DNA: TGTGCCAGCTCACCGGTTGAGACAGAACCCTCTGGGGCCAACGTCCTGACTTTC

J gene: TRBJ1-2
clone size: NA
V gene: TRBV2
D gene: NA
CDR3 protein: CASSFQRQENYGYTF
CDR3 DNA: TGTGCCAGCAGCTTTCAGAGACAGGAGAACTATGGCTACACCTTC

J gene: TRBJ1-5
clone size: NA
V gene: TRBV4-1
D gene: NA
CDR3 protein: CASSQVLTGSQPQHF
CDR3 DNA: TGCGCCAGCAGCCAAGTTCTTACAGGGAGCCAGCCCCAGCATTTT

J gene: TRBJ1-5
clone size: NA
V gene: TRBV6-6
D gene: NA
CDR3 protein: CASSFTRGAGAQHF
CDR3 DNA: TGTGCCAGCAGCTTTACACGGGGGGCAGGGGCCCAGCATTTT

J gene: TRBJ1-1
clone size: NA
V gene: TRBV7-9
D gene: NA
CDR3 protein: CASSLTGTEAFF
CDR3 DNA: TGTGCCAGCAGCTTAACGGGGACTGAAGCTTTCTTT

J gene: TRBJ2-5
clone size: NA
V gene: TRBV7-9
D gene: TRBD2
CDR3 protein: CASSWTSGYRETQYF
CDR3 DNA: TGTGCCAGCAGCTGGACTAGCGGGTACAGGGAGACCCAGTACTTC

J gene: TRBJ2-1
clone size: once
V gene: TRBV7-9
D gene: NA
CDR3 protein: CASSQGLLTYNEQFF
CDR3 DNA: TGTGCCAGCAGCCAAGGACTTTTGACGTACAATGAGCAGTTCTTC

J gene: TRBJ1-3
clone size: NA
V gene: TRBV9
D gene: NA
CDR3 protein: CASSEGVHSGNTIYF
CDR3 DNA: TGTGCCAGCAGCGAGGGGGTGCACTCTGGAAACACCATATATTTT

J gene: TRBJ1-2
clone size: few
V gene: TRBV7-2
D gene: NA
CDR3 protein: CASSFEVNYGYTF
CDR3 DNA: TGTGCCAGCAGCTTCGAGGTCAACTATGGCTACACCTTC

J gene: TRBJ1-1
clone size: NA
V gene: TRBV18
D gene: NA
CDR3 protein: CASSRYGGYTEAFF
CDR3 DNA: TGTGCCAGCTCACGATATGGGGGTTACACTGAAGCTTTCTTT

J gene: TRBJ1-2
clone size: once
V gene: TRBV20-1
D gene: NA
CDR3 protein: CSASDGYTF
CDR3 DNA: TGCAGTGCTAGCGATGGCTACACCTTC

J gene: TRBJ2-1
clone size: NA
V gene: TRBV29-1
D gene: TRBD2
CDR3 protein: CSVEGLAGGPGEQFF
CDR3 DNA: TGCAGCGTTGAGGGTCTAGCGGGAGGGCCGGGTGAGCAGTTCTTC

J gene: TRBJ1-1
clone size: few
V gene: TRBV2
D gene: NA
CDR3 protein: CAINRVRGTEAFF
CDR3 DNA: TGTGCCATAAACAGGGTTCGGGGAACTGAAGCTTTCTTT

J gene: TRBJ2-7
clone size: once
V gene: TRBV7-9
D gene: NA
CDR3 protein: CASSLYSGGEQYF
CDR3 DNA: TGTGCCAGCAGCTTATACTCCGGCGGGGAGCAGTACTTC

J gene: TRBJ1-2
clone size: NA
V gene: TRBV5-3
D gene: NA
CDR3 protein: CARSLERMDYGYTF
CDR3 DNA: TGTGCCAGAAGCTTGGAGAGAATGGACTATGGCTACACCTTC

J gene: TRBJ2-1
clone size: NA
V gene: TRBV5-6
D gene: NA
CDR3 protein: CASSLGLVPNEQFF
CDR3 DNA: TGTGCCAGCAGCTTGGGATTAGTTCCCAATGAGCAGTTCTTC

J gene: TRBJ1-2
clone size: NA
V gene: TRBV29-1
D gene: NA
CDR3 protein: CSVLEGTTNYGYTF
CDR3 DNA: TGCAGCGTTCTGGAAGGGACTACTAACTATGGCTACACCTTC

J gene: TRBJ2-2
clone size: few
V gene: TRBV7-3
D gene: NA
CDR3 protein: CASSLIPTGELFF
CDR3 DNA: TGTGCCAGCAGCTTAATTCCCACCGGGGAGCTGTTTTTT

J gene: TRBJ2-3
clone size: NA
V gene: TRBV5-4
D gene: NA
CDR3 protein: CASSLWEQTQYF
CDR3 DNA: TGTGCCAGCAGCTTATGGGAGCAGACGCAGTATTTT

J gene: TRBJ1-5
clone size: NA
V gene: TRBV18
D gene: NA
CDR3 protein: CASSPDEHQPQHF
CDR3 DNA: TGTGCCAGCTCACCGGACGAACATCAGCCCCAGCATTTT

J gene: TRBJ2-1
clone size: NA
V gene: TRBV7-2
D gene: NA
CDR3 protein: CASSQIRLARHNEQFF
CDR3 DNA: TGTGCCAGCAGCCAGATTAGGCTAGCGCGACACAATGAGCAGTTCTTC

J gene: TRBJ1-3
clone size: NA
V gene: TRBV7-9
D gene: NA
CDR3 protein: CASSRGDSGNTIYF
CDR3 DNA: TGTGCCAGCAGCCGCGGGGACTCTGGAAACACCATATATTTT

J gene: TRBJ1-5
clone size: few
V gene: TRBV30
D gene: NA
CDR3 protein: CAWSTGQPNQPQHF
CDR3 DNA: TGTGCCTGGAGCACAGGGCAGCCGAATCAGCCCCAGCATTTT

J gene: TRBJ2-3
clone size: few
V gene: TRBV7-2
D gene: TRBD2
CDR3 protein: CASSRGLAESTDTQYF
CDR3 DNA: TGTGCCAGCAGCCGGGGACTAGCGGAGAGCACAGATACGCAGTATTTT

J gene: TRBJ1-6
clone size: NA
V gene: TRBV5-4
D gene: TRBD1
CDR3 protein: CASSLTGANSPLHF
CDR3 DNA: TGTGCCAGCAGCTTGACAGGGGCTAATTCACCCCTCCACTTT

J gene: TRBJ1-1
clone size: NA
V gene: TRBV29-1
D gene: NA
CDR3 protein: CSVGETNTEAFF
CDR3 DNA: TGCAGCGTTGGGGAGACGAACACTGAAGCTTTCTTT

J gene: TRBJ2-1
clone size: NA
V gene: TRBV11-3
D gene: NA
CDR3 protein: CASSLSGPYNEQFF
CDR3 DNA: TGTGCCAGCAGCTTGTCAGGGCCATACAATGAGCAGTTCTTC

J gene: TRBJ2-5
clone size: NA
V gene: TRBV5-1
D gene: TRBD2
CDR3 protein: CASSLERGQETQYF
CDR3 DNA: TGCGCCAGCAGCTTAGAGCGGGGGCAAGAGACCCAGTACTTC

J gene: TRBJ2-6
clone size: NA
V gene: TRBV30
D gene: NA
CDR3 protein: CAWGPGRSGANVLTF
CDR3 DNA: TGTGCCTGGGGACCAGGCCGCTCTGGGGCCAACGTCCTGACTTTC

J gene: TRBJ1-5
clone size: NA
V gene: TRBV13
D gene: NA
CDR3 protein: CASSLGTANNQPQHF
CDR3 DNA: TGTGCCAGCAGCCTAGGGACGGCGAACAATCAGCCCCAGCATTTT

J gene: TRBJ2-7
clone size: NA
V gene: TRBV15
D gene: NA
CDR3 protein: CATSRAPGGGHEQYF
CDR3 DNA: TGTGCCACCAGCAGAGCCCCAGGGGGGGGCCACGAGCAGTACTTC